The next 19 T cell receptor beta chains were all read from a single sample in a study of blood T cell repertoires in COVID-19. Repertoires were generated with immunoSEQ multiplex PCR, while TCRdb's copy carries only in-frame clones and drops some. Here the sample spans 200,000 or so clones, 70% to 85% being singletons. Sequenced input: peripheral blood. The receptors come from a human donor in a cohort sampled during active COVID-19.

The rearrangement links TRBV7-9 to TRBJ2-7; D unclear. V gave up 5 bases and J gave up 5 bases, with 10 bases separating them. Germline CDR1 SEHNR, CDR2 FQNEAQ (reference sequence). The CDR3 is made up of 12 amino acids. CDR3 in amino acids: CASSAQYNEQYF. As DNA, the CDR3 is TGTGCCAGCAGCGCCCAGTATAACGAGCAGTACTTC.

The chain is built from TRBV6-9 and TRBJ1-4; D is uncertain. V was clipped by 0 bases and J by 0 bases, with 5 bases between them. Germline CDR1 and CDR2: MNHGY and SVAAGI. This CDR3 has 15 residues. The CDR3 protein is CASSYSCATNEKLFF. CDR3 DNA: TGTGCCAGCAGTTATTCTTGCGCAACTAATGAAAAACTGTTTTTT.

This chain joins TRBV19 and TRBJ2-2; no firm D call. Looked up from germline, CDR1 is LNHDA and CDR2 is SQIVND (reference sequence). The CDR3 has 16 amino acids. Trimming removed 7 bases at V and 2 bases at J, with 17 bases between. The CDR3 protein is CASTSRRGSNTGELFF. The CDR3 DNA sequence: TGTGCCAGTACTTCCCGACGAGGCTCTAACACCGGGGAGCTGTTTTTT.

The V and J genes are TRBV6-1 and TRBJ2-7; D possibly corresponds to TRBD2 (6 bases). CDR3 length equals 15 residues. V was shortened by 3 bases and J by 0 bases, with 12 bases between the two germline ends. Germline V gene data show CDR1 as MNHNS and CDR2 as SASEGT. The CDR3 region has the DNA TGTGCCAGCAGTGAGGGGCGGGATTCCTCCTACGAGCAGTACTTC. It specifies CASSEGRDSSYEQYF.

The rearrangement links TRBV2 to TRBJ1-6; 7 bases line up with TRBD1. This CDR3 spans 14 amino acids. Germline V gives CDR1 SNHLY, CDR2 FYNNEI. After removal of 6 bases from V and 6 bases from J, the junction contained 5 bases not matched to a gene. The CDR3 region has the DNA TGTGCCAGCAGCTCGCAGGGGGTTAATTCACCCCTCCACTTT. Amino acids: CASSSQGVNSPLHF.

The chain couples TRBV28 to TRBJ2-1; 12 nucleotides align to TRBD2. The germline CDR1 and CDR2 sequences are MDHEN and SYDVKM. The CDR3 is 17 residues long. V was pared by 4 bases and J by 8 bases, with 12 bases of the junction left unmatched. The CDR3 here is CASSSVWTSGKGDEQFF. CDR3 in DNA: TGTGCCAGCAGTTCCGTCTGGACTAGCGGGAAGGGAGATGAGCAGTTCTTC.

The rearrangement uses TRBV27 and TRBJ2-3, with 9 positions matching TRBD2. The CDR3 has 20 amino acids. Trimming took 5 bases from V and 1 from J; bases not matched to a gene: 19. Germline CDR1 MNHEY, CDR2 SMNVEV (reference sequence). This CDR3 is CASSLTWSRSSGTGTDTQYF. CDR3 in DNA: TGTGCCAGCAGTCTAACGTGGAGTCGGTCTAGCGGGACCGGCACAGATACGCAGTATTTT.

The chain employs TRBV29-1 and TRBJ2-5; D unclear. CDR3 size: 11 residues. Germline CDR1 SQVTM, CDR2 ANQGSEA. V was cut by 4 bases and J by 3 bases, with 6 bases left in between. The CDR3: CSVANKETQYF. The CDR3 nucleotides read TGCAGCGTTGCCAACAAAGAGACCCAGTACTTC.

J is TRBJ2-7 and V is TRBV28, with a weak D call TRBD2 (6 bases). The V and J ends lost 7 bases and 3 bases respectively, with 16 bases between them. The CDR3 consists of 14 residues. Germline values: CDR1 MDHEN, CDR2 SYDVKM. The CDR3 loop is CASTIGGPRYEQYF. The DNA of the CDR3 is TGTGCCAGCACCATCGGGGGACCCCGCTACGAGCAGTACTTC. Together with reference TRBV28 and TRBJ2-7, the CDR3 gives the full variable domain: DVKVTQSSRYLVKRTGEKVFLECVQDMDHENMFWYRQDPGLGLRLIYFSYDVKMKEKGDIPEGYSVSREKKERFSLILESASTNQTSMYLCASTIGGPRYEQYFGPGTRLTVT.

The V call is TRBV6-7, the J call TRBJ1-5, with 7 positions matching TRBD1. TRBV6-7 is noted as an ORF with a role that remains uncertain. This CDR3 has 17 residues. V was pared by 7 bases and J by 2 bases, with 14 bases of the junction left unmatched. The CDR3 region is CASIYGEGARGNQPQHF. The CDR3 coding sequence is TGTGCCAGCATCTACGGAGAGGGGGCAAGGGGCAATCAGCCCCAGCATTTT.

CDR3: CASRTGTGVGYGYTF. CDR3 DNA: TGTGCCAGCAGGACAGGGACAGGGGTAGGCTATGGCTACACCTTC. This chain joins TRBV28 and TRBJ1-2, with 10 nucleotides matching TRBD1. V trimming: 6 bases; J trimming: 4 bases; junction bases outside the gene matches: 8. This CDR3 contains 15 residues. CDR1 and CDR2 (germline): MDHEN, SYDVKM.

The CDR3: CAWKETGELFF. In nucleotides, the CDR3 is TGTGCCTGGAAGGAGACCGGGGAGCTGTTTTTT. V is TRBV30 and J is TRBJ2-2, with D hard to call. V lost 4 bases, J lost 5 bases, and 5 bases lay in between. The length of the CDR3 is 11 residues. Germline assignment: CDR1 GTSNPN and CDR2 SVGIG (reference sequence). Full variable domain (remainder filled in from reference TRBV30 and TRBJ2-2): SQTIHQWPATLVQPVGSPLSLECTVEGTSNPNLYWYRQAAGRGLQLLFYSVGIGQISSEVPQNLSASRPQDRQFILSSKKLLLSDSGFYLCAWKETGELFFGEGSRLTVL.

The chain couples TRBV21-1 to TRBJ1-5. TRBV21-1 is noted as a pseudogene. The length of the CDR3 is 13 residues. In DNA, the CDR3 is TGTGCCAGCACCAACAGAGGAGATCAGCCCCAGCATTTT. It is translated as CASTNRGDQPQHF.

V and J are TRBV7-8 and TRBJ2-1, with 8 positions matching TRBD2. The CDR3 spans 17 residues. CDR1 SGHVS and CDR2 FQNEAQ come from the germline V gene. Trimming removed 6 bases from V and 4 bases from J; junction bases left unmatched: 14. The CDR3 sequence is CASSHLVTSGVYNEQFF. CDR3 in DNA: TGTGCCAGCAGTCACCTAGTAACTAGCGGAGTATACAATGAGCAGTTCTTC.

This rearrangement joins TRBV11-2 to TRBJ2-3, with 7 bases identical to TRBD2. V shed 5 bases, J shed 3 bases, and the junction held 11 bases outside the gene matches. The CDR3 has 16 amino acids. Germline values: CDR1 SGHAT, CDR2 FQNNGV. The CDR3 coding sequence is TGTGCCAGCAGCCCTCAGTTGGGGGGAGGGACAGATACGCAGTATTTT. Amino acid sequence: CASSPQLGGGTDTQYF.

The chain carries TRBV3-1 (or the pseudogene TRBV3-2) and TRBJ2-1; a possible D gene is TRBD1 (6 bases). CDR3 length: 15 amino acids. Trimming took off 4 bases at V and 5 bases at J, with 15 bases between the two ends. Germline CDR1 is LGHDT and CDR2 is YNNKEL (reference sequence). CDR3 loop: CASSPGSGVHNEQFF. The CDR3 nucleotides are TGTGCCAGCAGCCCGGGGTCAGGGGTCCACAATGAGCAGTTCTTC.

V and J are TRBV4-2 and TRBJ2-1; 7 bases agree with TRBD2. The CDR3 loop spans 15 amino acids. J was trimmed by 0 bases and V by 7 bases; bases with no gene match: 6. CDR1 and CDR2 from the germline V gene are LGHNA and YNFKEQ. In DNA form, the CDR3 reads TGTGCCAGCATGCCGACTAGCAACTCCTACAATGAGCAGTTCTTC. Protein sequence: CASMPTSNSYNEQFF.

This clone was seen a few times. The chain carries TRBV24-1 and TRBJ2-1; 8 bases line up with TRBD2. Germline trimming cut 3 bases from V and 1 base from J; bases unmatched to any gene: 4. In germline, CDR1 is KGHDR, CDR2 SFDVKD. This CDR3 has 16 residues. CDR3 region: CATSDARGGSYNEQFF. In DNA, the CDR3 is TGTGCCACCAGTGATGCCCGGGGGGGTTCCTACAATGAGCAGTTCTTC.

This clone came up a few times. The chain couples TRBV3-1 (or the pseudogene TRBV3-2) to TRBJ2-5, with 13 nucleotides matching TRBD2. The CDR3 has 16 residues. V dropped 4 bases and J dropped 5; count of bases not matched to a gene: 7. From germline, CDR1 is LGHDT and CDR2 YNNKEL (reference sequence). This CDR3 reads CASSRRTSGSRETQYF. The CDR3 DNA is TGTGCCAGCAGCCGTCGGACTAGCGGGAGTAGGGAGACCCAGTACTTC.